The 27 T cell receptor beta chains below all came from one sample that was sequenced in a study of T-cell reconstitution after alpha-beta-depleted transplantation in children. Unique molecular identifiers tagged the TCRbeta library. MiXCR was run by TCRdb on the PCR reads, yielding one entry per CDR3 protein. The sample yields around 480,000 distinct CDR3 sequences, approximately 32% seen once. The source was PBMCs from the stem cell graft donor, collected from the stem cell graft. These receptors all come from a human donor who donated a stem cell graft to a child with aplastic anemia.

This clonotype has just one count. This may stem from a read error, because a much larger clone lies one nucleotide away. CDR3 nucleotides: TGTGCCAGCGGTTTGTCCGGGACAGGGAATTATGGCTACACCTTC. Translating it yields CASGLSGTGNYGYTF. The V gene is TRBV27, the J gene TRBJ1-2, with TRBD1 matching 9 bases. Looked up from germline, CDR1 is MNHEY and CDR2 is SMNVEV (reference sequence). The CDR3 sequence is 15 residues long.

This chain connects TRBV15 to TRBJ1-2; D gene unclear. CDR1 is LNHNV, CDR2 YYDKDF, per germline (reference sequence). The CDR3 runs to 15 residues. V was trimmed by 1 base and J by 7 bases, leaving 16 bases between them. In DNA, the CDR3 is TGTGCCACCAGCAGAGCGTCCGACGGAGCCGCTGGCTACACCTTC. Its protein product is CATSRASDGAAGYTF.

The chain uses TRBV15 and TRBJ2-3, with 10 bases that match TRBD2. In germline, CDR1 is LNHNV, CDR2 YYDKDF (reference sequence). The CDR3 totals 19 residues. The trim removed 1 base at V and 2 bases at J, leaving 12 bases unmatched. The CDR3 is CATSRATPGLAKFTDTQYF. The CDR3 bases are TGTGCCACCAGCAGAGCGACGCCGGGACTAGCGAAATTCACAGATACGCAGTATTTT.

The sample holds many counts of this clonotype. The CDR3 here is CASSPGTGETQYF. The CDR3 coding sequence is TGTGCCAGCTCACCCGGGACAGGGGAGACCCAGTACTTC. The chain is built from TRBV18 and TRBJ2-5; TRBD1 matches at 9 bases. The ends lost 3 bases at V and 5 bases at J; junction bases unmatched: 1. The CDR3 is 13 residues long. CDR1 is KGHSH, CDR2 LQKENI, per germline.

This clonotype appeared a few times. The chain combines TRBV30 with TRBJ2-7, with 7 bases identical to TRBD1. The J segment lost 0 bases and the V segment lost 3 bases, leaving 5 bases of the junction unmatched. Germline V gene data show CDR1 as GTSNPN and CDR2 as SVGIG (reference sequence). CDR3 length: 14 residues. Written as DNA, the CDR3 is TGTGCCTGGAGCCAAGGGACAGACTCCTACGAGCAGTACGTC. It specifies CAWSQGTDSYEQYV.

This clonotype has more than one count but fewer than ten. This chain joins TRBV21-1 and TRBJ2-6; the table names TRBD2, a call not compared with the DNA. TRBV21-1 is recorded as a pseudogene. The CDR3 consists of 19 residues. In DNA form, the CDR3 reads TGTGCCAGCAGCAAAGTTGGGCCTAGCGGGAGTGGTGGGGCCAACGTCCTGACTTTC. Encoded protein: CASSKVGPSGSGGANVLTF.

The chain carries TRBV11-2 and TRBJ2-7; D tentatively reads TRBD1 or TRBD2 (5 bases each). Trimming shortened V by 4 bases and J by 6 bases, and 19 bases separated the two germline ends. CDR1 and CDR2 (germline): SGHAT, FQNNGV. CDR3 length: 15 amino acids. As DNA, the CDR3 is TGTGCCAGCAGCTCGATCCGGACGGGGACGGCCGAGCAGTACTTC. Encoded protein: CASSSIRTGTAEQYF.

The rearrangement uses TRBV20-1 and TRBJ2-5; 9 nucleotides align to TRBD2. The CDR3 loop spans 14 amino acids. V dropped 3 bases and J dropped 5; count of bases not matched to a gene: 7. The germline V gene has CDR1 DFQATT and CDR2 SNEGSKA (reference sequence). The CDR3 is CSARSSGMLETQYF. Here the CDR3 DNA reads TGCAGTGCTAGGTCTAGCGGGATGTTGGAGACCCAGTACTTC.

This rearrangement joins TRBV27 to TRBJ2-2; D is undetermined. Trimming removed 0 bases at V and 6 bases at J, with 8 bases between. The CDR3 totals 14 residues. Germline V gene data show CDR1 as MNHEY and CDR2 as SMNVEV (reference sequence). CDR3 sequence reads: CASSLSGTPGELFF. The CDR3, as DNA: TGTGCCAGCAGTTTATCGGGTACTCCCGGGGAGCTGTTTTTT.

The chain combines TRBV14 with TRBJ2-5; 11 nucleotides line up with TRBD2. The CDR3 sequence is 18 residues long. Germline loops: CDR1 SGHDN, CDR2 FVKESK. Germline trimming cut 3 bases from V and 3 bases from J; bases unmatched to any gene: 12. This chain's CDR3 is CASSHTGTSGSGEETQYF. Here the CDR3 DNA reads TGTGCCAGCAGCCACACCGGGACTAGCGGATCCGGGGAAGAGACCCAGTACTTC.

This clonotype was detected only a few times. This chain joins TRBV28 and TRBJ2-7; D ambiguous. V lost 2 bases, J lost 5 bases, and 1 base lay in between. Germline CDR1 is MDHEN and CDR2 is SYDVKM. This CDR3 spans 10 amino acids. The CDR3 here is CASSLHEQYF. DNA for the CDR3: TGTGCCAGCAGTTTACACGAGCAGTACTTC.

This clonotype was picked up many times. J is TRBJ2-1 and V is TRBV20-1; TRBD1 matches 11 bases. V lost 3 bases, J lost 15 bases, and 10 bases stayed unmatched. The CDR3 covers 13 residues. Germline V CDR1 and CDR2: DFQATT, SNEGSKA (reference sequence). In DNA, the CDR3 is TGCAGTGCTAGGGGACAGGGGGGGATCCCTCGGTTCTTC. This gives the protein CSARGQGGIPRFF.

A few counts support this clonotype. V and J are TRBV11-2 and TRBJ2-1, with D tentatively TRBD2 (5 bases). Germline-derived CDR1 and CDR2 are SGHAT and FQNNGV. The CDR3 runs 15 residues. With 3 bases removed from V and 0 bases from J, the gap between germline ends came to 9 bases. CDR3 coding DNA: TGTGCCAGCAGCTTGCGGGCGAGCTCCTACAATGAGCAGTTCTTC. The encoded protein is CASSLRASSYNEQFF.

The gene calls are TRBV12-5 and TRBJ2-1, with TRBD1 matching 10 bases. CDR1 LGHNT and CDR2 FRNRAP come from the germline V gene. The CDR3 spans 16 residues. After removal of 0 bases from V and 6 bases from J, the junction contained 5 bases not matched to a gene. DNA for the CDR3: TGTGCTAGTGGTTTGGTACTTGGGACAGGGGTCAATGAGCAGTTCTTC. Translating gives CASGLVLGTGVNEQFF.

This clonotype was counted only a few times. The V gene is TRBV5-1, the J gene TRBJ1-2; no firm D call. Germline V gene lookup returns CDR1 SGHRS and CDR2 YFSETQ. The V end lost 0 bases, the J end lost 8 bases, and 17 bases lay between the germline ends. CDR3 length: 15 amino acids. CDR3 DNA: TGCGCCAGCAGCTTGGGGGGTAGGGTCGGAGGAGGCTACACCTTC. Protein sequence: CASSLGGRVGGGYTF.

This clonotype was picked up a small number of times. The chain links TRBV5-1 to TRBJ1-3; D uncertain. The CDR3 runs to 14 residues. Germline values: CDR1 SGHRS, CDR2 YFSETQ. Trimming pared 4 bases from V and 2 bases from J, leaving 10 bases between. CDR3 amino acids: CASSPPETGNTIYF. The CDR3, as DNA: TGCGCCAGCAGCCCACCAGAAACTGGAAACACCATATATTTT.

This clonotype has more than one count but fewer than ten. The CDR3 region has the DNA TGTGCCAGCCGGACAGGGGGATTCGAGCAGTACTTC. Translating it yields CASRTGGFEQYF. The chain has TRBV28 and TRBJ2-7, with 10 positions matching TRBD1. Germline V lookup: CDR1 MDHEN, CDR2 SYDVKM. This CDR3 comprises 12 residues. The V segment lost 8 bases and the J segment 6 bases; nucleotides outside the gene matches: 4.

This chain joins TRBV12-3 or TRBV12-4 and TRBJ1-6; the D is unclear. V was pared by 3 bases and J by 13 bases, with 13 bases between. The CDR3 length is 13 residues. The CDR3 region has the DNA TGTGCCAGCAGTTTTGGTCTGGACCGGCCCCTCCACTTT. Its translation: CASSFGLDRPLHF.

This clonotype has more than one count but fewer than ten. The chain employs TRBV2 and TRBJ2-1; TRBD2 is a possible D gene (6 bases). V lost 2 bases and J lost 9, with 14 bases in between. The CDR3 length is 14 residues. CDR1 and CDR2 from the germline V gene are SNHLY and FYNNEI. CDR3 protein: CASSESGLAVEQFF. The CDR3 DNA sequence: TGTGCCAGCAGTGAATCGGGACTGGCTGTTGAGCAGTTCTTC.

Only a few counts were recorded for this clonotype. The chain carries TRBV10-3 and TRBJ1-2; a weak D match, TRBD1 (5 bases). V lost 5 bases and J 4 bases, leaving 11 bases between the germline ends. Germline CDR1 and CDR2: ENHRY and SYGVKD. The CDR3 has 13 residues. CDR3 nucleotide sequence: TGTGCCATCAGTTTGGACACTAGCTATGGCTACACCTTC. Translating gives CAISLDTSYGYTF.

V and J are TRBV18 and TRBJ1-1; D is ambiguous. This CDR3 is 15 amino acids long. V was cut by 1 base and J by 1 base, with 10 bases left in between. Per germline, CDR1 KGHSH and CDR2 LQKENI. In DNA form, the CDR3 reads TGTGCCAGCTCACCACTACCAACAGAGAACACTGAAGCTTTCTTT. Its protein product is CASSPLPTENTEAFF.

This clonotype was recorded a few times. Here the CDR3 DNA reads TGCAGCGTTCGGCCGGGAGCGGACAATGAGCAGTTCTTC. Its protein product is CSVRPGADNEQFF. The J gene is TRBJ2-1, the V gene TRBV29-1, with D possibly matching TRBD2 (6 bases). V dropped 5 bases and J dropped 5 bases, with 13 bases sitting between them. The CDR3 spans 13 residues. Germline loops: CDR1 SQVTM, CDR2 ANQGSEA.

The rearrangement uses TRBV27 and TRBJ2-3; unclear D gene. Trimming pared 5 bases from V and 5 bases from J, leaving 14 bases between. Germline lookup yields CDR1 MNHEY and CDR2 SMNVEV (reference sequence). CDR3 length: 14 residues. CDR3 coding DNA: TGTGCCAGCAGTCTAGACTGGATGGGAGATACGCAGTATTTT. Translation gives CASSLDWMGDTQYF.

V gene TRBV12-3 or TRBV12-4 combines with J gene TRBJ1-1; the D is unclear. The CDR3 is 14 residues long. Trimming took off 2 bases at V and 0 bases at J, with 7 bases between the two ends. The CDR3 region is CASSLRLMNTEAFF. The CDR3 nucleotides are TGTGCCAGCAGTTTAAGACTTATGAACACTGAAGCTTTCTTT.

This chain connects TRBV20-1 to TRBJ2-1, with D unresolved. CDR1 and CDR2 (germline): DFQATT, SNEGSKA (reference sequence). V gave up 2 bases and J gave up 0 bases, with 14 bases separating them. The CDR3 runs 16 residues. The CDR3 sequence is CSARPIAASSYNEQFF. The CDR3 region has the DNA TGCAGTGCTAGACCCATAGCTGCGAGCTCCTACAATGAGCAGTTCTTC.

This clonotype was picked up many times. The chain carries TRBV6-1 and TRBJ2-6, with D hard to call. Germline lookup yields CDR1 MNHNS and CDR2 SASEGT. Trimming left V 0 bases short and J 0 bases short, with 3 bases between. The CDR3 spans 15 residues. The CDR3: CASSEAHSGANVLTF. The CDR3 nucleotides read TGTGCCAGCAGTGAAGCACACTCTGGGGCCAACGTCCTGACTTTC.

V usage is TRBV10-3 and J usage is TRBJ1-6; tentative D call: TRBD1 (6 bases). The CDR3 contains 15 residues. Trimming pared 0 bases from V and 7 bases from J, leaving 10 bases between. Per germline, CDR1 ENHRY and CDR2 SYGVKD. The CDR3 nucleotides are TGTGCCATCAGTGAGTCGAACCAGGGGAATTCACCCCTCCACTTT. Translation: CAISESNQGNSPLHF.